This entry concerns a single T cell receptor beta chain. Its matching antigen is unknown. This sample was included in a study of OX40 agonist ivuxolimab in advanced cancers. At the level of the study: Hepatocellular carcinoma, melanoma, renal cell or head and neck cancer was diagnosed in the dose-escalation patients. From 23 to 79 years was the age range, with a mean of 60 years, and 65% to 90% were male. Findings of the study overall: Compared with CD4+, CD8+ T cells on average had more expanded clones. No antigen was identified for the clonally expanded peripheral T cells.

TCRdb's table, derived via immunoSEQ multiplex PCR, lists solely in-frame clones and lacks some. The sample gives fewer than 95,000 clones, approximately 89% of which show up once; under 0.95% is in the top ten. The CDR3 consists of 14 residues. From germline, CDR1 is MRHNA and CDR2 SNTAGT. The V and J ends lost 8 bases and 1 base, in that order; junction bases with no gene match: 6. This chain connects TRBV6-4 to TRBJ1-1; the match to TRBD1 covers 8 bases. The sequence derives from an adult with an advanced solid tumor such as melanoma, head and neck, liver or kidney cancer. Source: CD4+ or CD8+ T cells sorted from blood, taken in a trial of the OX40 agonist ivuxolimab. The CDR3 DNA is TGTGCCAGCTCCTGGACAGGGTGGAACACTGAAGCTTTCTTT. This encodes CASSWTGWNTEAFF.